The 15 T cell receptor beta chains below were found in one sample sequenced in a study of blood T cell repertoires in COVID-19. Assay used: immunoSEQ multiplex PCR; TCRdb lists only in-frame clones, some missing. The repertoire holds 200,000 to 250,000 clones, with under 90% as singletons. The source material was PBMCs or T cells enriched from blood (not recorded which). The receptors here all came from a woman in her fifties or sixties with acute COVID-19.

This CDR3 is CASRKPGLQPQHF. The CDR3 DNA follows: TGTGCCAGCAGAAAACCAGGGCTTCAGCCCCAGCATTTT. The V gene is TRBV28, the J gene TRBJ1-5; perhaps TRBD1 as D (5 bases). This CDR3 has 13 amino acids. V was clipped by 6 bases and J by 6 bases, with 12 bases between them. Germline values: CDR1 MDHEN, CDR2 SYDVKM.

The chain has TRBV7-2 and TRBJ2-7; weak D call: TRBD2 (7 bases). V dropped 5 bases and J dropped 1 base, with 21 bases sitting between them. The germline V gene has CDR1 SGHTA and CDR2 FQGNSA. This CDR3 has 17 amino acids. The CDR3 loop is CASSPGGYRVESYEQYF. CDR3 nucleotides: TGTGCCAGCAGCCCGGGGGGATACAGGGTAGAATCCTACGAGCAGTACTTC.

The V call is TRBV6-2 or TRBV6-3, the J call TRBJ2-1; 9 nucleotides match TRBD1. CDR1 and CDR2 (germline): MNHEY, SVGEGT. With V trimmed by 0 bases and J by 7 bases, 4 bases remained unmatched. This CDR3 is 15 amino acids long. For the CDR3, the DNA is TGTGCCAGCAGTTACTCCGGGACAGGGAAGAATGAGCAGTTCTTC. This gives the protein CASSYSGTGKNEQFF.

The V and J genes are TRBV27 and TRBJ1-2, with 8 bases fitting TRBD1. The germline gives CDR1 MNHEY, CDR2 SMNVEV (reference sequence). The V segment lost 11 bases and the J segment 4 bases; nucleotides outside the gene matches: 12. The CDR3 length is 14 residues. The CDR3 bases are TGTGCCGCCCCCAGGGGGCGCCCTCCCTATGGCTACACCTTC. Translating gives CAAPRGRPPYGYTF.

This chain joins TRBV5-1 and TRBJ2-5; 10 bases are shared with TRBD1. Germline V gene data show CDR1 as SGHRS and CDR2 as YFSETQ. Germline trimming cut 4 bases from V and 3 bases from J; bases unmatched to any gene: 3. The CDR3 sequence is 14 residues long. In nucleotides, the CDR3 is TGCGCCAGCAGCCGGGACAGGGGCGAAGAGACCCAGTACTTC. Protein: CASSRDRGEETQYF.

This clone has a handful of counts. V gene TRBV18 combines with J gene TRBJ2-7, with 9 positions matching TRBD2. From germline, CDR1 is KGHSH and CDR2 LQKENI. CDR3 length: 14 residues. Trimming cost V 6 bases and J 3 bases; bases outside gene matches: 6. CDR3 region: CASSEGSGSYEQYF. The CDR3 region has the DNA TGTGCCAGCTCCGAGGGTAGCGGGAGCTACGAGCAGTACTTC.

The chain is built from TRBV29-1 and TRBJ1-3; TRBD1 might be the D (6 bases). The germline CDR1 and CDR2 sequences are SQVTM and ANQGSEA. The CDR3 contains 12 residues. Trimming removed 4 bases from V and 8 bases from J, with 12 bases in between. CDR3 bases: TGCAGCGTTGTGCAGGGGACGGACACCATATATTTT. This sequence encodes CSVVQGTDTIYF.

The V call is TRBV28, the J call TRBJ2-7; D possibly corresponds to TRBD2 (5 bases). V lost 2 bases and J lost 3, with 8 bases in between. The CDR3 covers 13 residues. Germline V gene lookup returns CDR1 MDHEN and CDR2 SYDVKM. The CDR3 loop reads CASSLTGYYEQYF. The DNA of the CDR3 is TGTGCCAGCAGTTTAACGGGGTACTACGAGCAGTACTTC.

The chain carries TRBV2 and TRBJ1-5; 9 nucleotides agree with TRBD1. CDR1 is SNHLY, CDR2 FYNNEI, per germline. The CDR3 sequence is 14 residues long. J gave up 7 bases and V 8 bases, and 9 bases lay outside the gene matches. This CDR3 is CASLGTGGFQPQHF. DNA of the CDR3: TGTGCCAGCCTAGGTACAGGGGGCTTCCAGCCCCAGCATTTT.

V gene TRBV2 combines with J gene TRBJ1-6; 9 bases are shared with TRBD1. Germline V gene data show CDR1 as SNHLY and CDR2 as FYNNEI. V lost 4 bases, J lost 7 bases, and 5 bases stayed unmatched. This CDR3 contains 15 residues. CDR3 sequence reads: CASSGWDRANSPLHF. As DNA, the CDR3 is TGTGCCAGCAGTGGGTGGGACAGGGCGAATTCACCCCTCCACTTT.

The chain recombines TRBV15 with TRBJ2-5; D not resolved. V dropped 0 bases and J dropped 5 bases, with 4 bases sitting between them. Germline V gene data show CDR1 as LNHNV and CDR2 as YYDKDF (reference sequence). The length of the CDR3 is 12 residues. CDR3 loop: CATSREHETQYF. The DNA of the CDR3 is TGTGCCACCAGCAGAGAACATGAGACCCAGTACTTC.

V usage is TRBV5-1 and J usage is TRBJ1-4; D gene ambiguous. The V and J ends lost 2 bases and 5 bases respectively, with 7 bases between them. Germline V CDR1 and CDR2: SGHRS, YFSETQ. The CDR3 covers 13 residues. CDR3 protein: CASSFQMNEKLFF. Written as DNA, the CDR3 is TGCGCCAGCAGCTTCCAGATGAATGAAAAACTGTTTTTT.

The chain is built from TRBV18 and TRBJ1-4; 8 bases are a match to TRBD1. Looked up from germline, CDR1 is KGHSH and CDR2 is LQKENI. V shed 3 bases, J shed 8 bases, and the junction held 8 bases outside the gene matches. The CDR3 length is 15 residues. CDR3 DNA sequence: TGTGCCAGCTCACCTGCAACAGGGGGAGGCGAAAAACTGTTTTTT. It translates to CASSPATGGGEKLFF.

This sequence joins TRBV20-1 and TRBJ2-1; 9 nucleotides align to TRBD2. The CDR3 spans 15 residues. Per germline, CDR1 DFQATT and CDR2 SNEGSKA (reference sequence). V was clipped by 3 bases and J by 7 bases; unmatched bases: 10. The CDR3 sequence: CSASRAGGPSNEQFF. The CDR3 coding sequence is TGCAGTGCTAGTCGGGCGGGAGGGCCTAGTAATGAGCAGTTCTTC.

The chain combines TRBV3-1 (or the pseudogene TRBV3-2) with TRBJ1-1; the D gene is possibly TRBD1 (6 bases). The CDR3 spans 15 residues. Trimming pared 1 base from V and 5 bases from J, leaving 14 bases between. The germline CDR1 and CDR2 sequences are LGHDT and YNNKEL (reference sequence). The CDR3 loop is CASSQGGAGVTEAFF. As DNA, the CDR3 is TGTGCCAGCAGCCAAGGAGGGGCAGGGGTGACTGAAGCTTTCTTT.